Following are 31 T cell receptor beta chains from one sample sequenced in a study of T-cell memory formation after mild COVID-19. Each CDR3 protein gets one entry after TCRdb re-called the 5' RACE reads with MiXCR. Here the sample spans roughly 190,000 distinct CDR3 sequences, 27% being singletons. Material: PBMCs or a T cell subset sorted from them (not recorded which). These receptors were taken from an adult woman who had mild COVID-19 (a few samples of this study predate the infection). Cell type and time point are not known.

This clonotype has more than one count but fewer than ten. The V gene is TRBV7-9, the J gene TRBJ1-3, with unresolved D. This CDR3 is built from 13 residues. CDR1 is SEHNR and CDR2 is FQNEAQ in the germline V gene (reference sequence). Trimming took off 4 bases at V and 0 bases at J, with 4 bases between the two ends. The chain's CDR3 is CASSSDSGNTIYF. Here the CDR3 DNA reads TGTGCCAGCAGCTCCGACTCTGGAAACACCATATATTTT.

The genes are TRBV4-2 and TRBJ1-6; D is undetermined. The germline V gene has CDR1 LGHNA and CDR2 YNFKEQ. V dropped 2 bases and J dropped 9 bases, with 20 bases sitting between them. The CDR3 loop spans 17 amino acids. The DNA of the CDR3 is TGTGCCAGCAGCCAAACCGCCGAAGTAGGGCGGAGTTCACCCCTCCACTTT. It codes for CASSQTAEVGRSSPLHF.

V is TRBV5-1 and J is TRBJ1-3; a weak D match, TRBD1 (5 bases). V was trimmed by 6 bases and J by 4 bases, leaving 17 bases between them. The CDR3 runs to 15 residues. Germline CDR1 SGHRS, CDR2 YFSETQ. Here the CDR3 DNA reads TGCGCCAGCACCCCTGGGGCGTCCGGAGGAAACACCATATATTTT. Translating gives CASTPGASGGNTIYF.

This clonotype has a count of ten or more. The chain combines TRBV24-1 with TRBJ1-1, with no clear D. Trimming removed 3 bases from V and 1 base from J, with 5 bases in between. From germline, CDR1 is KGHDR and CDR2 SFDVKD. The CDR3 spans 13 residues. CDR3: CATSDVTNTEAFF. The CDR3, as DNA: TGTGCCACCAGTGATGTGACGAACACTGAAGCTTTCTTT.

CDR3 amino acids: CASSQYSGRGYNEQFF. Here the CDR3 DNA reads TGTGCCAGCAGCCAATATAGCGGGAGGGGCTACAATGAGCAGTTCTTC. The chain joins TRBV14 to TRBJ2-1; 11 bases agree with TRBD2. CDR1 is SGHDN and CDR2 is FVKESK in the germline V gene. This CDR3 spans 16 amino acids. Germline trimming cut 2 bases from V and 3 bases from J; bases unmatched to any gene: 3.

This clonotype was counted a few times. One end of the junction does not line up with germline, which may come from a read error. The chain joins TRBV7-9 to TRBJ2-7; TRBD2 agrees at 10 bases. Per the germline V gene, CDR1 is SEHNR and CDR2 is FQNEAQ (reference sequence). The CDR3 runs to 16 residues. The CDR3 DNA reads as TGTGCCAGCAGCCTCACCACGGGGGGCTTGAATAGCGGGAGGAACTTC. The encoded protein is CASSLTTGGLNSGRNF.

The table lists this clonotype with a few counts. V usage is TRBV2 and J usage is TRBJ2-5, with TRBD2 matching 8 bases. CDR1 is SNHLY, CDR2 FYNNEI, per germline. The CDR3 is 16 residues long. J lost 4 bases, V lost 4 bases, and 11 bases had no gene match. CDR3 sequence reads: CASSASTGGALETQYF. DNA of the CDR3: TGTGCCAGCAGTGCCTCTACGGGGGGGGCCTTAGAGACCCAGTACTTC.

In this sample, this clonotype turned up a few times. This rearrangement joins TRBV6-6 to TRBJ1-1, with D hard to call. V was trimmed by 6 bases and J by 3 bases, leaving 11 bases between them. The germline V gene encodes CDR1 MNHNY and CDR2 SVGAGI (reference sequence). The length of the CDR3 is 13 residues. The CDR3 sequence is CASRSREDTEAFF. The CDR3 DNA reads as TGTGCCAGCAGGTCCCGGGAGGACACTGAAGCTTTCTTT.

This chain links TRBV6-1 with TRBJ2-4; D possibly uses TRBD1 or TRBD2 (5 bases each). Trimming removed 8 bases at V and 0 bases at J, with 17 bases between. The germline CDR1 and CDR2 sequences are MNHNS and SASEGT. This CDR3 comprises 16 residues. CDR3 nucleotides: TGTGCCAGCTCCGGGGCAGCAGTAATAGCCAAAAACATTCAGTACTTC. Protein product: CASSGAAVIAKNIQYF.

This chain links TRBV7-3 with TRBJ2-3, with no clear D. Germline CDR1 SGHTA, CDR2 FQGTGA. Trimming removed 5 bases from V and 2 bases from J, with 14 bases in between. This CDR3 contains 15 residues. Here the CDR3 reads CASSPAGLPTDTQYF. The CDR3, as DNA: TGTGCCAGCAGCCCCGCCGGCTTGCCCACAGATACGCAGTATTTT.

The J gene is TRBJ2-7, the V gene TRBV12-3 or TRBV12-4; a weak D match, TRBD2 (5 bases). V was cut by 5 bases and J by 1 base, with 12 bases left in between. This CDR3 has 14 amino acids. CDR3 amino acids: CASSVGLGSYEQYF. CDR3 coding DNA: TGTGCCAGCAGTGTCGGACTGGGTTCCTACGAGCAGTACTTC.

The chain joins TRBV3-1 to TRBJ2-5, with 10 positions matching TRBD2. Germline CDR1 LGHDT, CDR2 YNNKEL (reference sequence). CDR3 length equals 16 residues. Unmatched junction bases numbered 6, after V lost 0 bases and J lost 5 bases. The CDR3 region has the DNA TGTGCCAGCAGCCAAGATAGGGCTAGCGGGAGTGAGACCCAGTACTTC. Its protein is CASSQDRASGSETQYF.

The chain recombines TRBV3-1 with TRBJ2-7; maybe TRBD1 (6 bases). Deletions cut 6 bases from V and 0 bases from J, with 12 bases between. Germline CDR1 LGHDT, CDR2 YNNKEL (reference sequence). This CDR3 is 14 amino acids long. This CDR3 reads CASRRQANSYEQYF. The CDR3 DNA reads TGTGCCAGCAGGCGACAGGCGAACTCCTACGAGCAGTACTTC.

This clonotype has just one count. This rearrangement joins TRBV12-3 or TRBV12-4 to TRBJ2-7, with D possibly TRBD1 on 5 matching bases. Trimming took 6 bases from V and 5 from J, leaving 14 bases between them. The CDR3 is 13 residues long. The CDR3 nucleotides are TGTGCCAGCAGCCGCCTCAGGGAAAACGAGCAGTACTTC. It translates to CASSRLRENEQYF.

Worth noting for this clonotype: The junction departs from germline at one end; a sequencing error may be responsible. The V call is TRBV7-9, the J call TRBJ2-7, with TRBD2 identical over 7 bases. The CDR3 runs 12 residues. Germline V gene data show CDR1 as SEHNR and CDR2 as FQNEAQ (reference sequence). CDR3 sequence reads: CASSLGGGPSLF. DNA for the CDR3: TGTGCCAGCAGCTTAGGCGGGGGTCCCAGCCTCTTC.

This chain connects TRBV19 to TRBJ1-2; D is ambiguous. V was shortened by 4 bases and J by 2 bases, with 8 bases between the two germline ends. Per the germline V gene, CDR1 is LNHDA and CDR2 is SQIVND (reference sequence). This CDR3 spans 13 amino acids. The CDR3 nucleotides are TGTGCCAGTAGTAGGACGGCAAACTATGGCTACACCTTC. Protein product: CASSRTANYGYTF. The variable domain in full, with the rest retrieved from reference TRBV19 and TRBJ1-2, is DGGITQSPKYLFRKEGQNVTLSCEQNLNHDAMYWYRQDPGQGLRLIYYSQIVNDFQKGDIAEGYSVSREKKESFPLTVTSAQKNPTAFYLCASSRTANYGYTFGSGTRLTVV.

CDR3 in DNA: TGTGCCAGCACCGCCGGGACTAGCGGCACCGGGGAGCTGTTTTTT. It codes for CASTAGTSGTGELFF. This chain connects TRBV7-2 to TRBJ2-2; 11 positions match TRBD2. This CDR3 is 15 amino acids long. V was clipped by 7 bases and J by 4 bases; unmatched bases: 5. Germline V gives CDR1 SGHTA, CDR2 FQGNSA.

V usage is TRBV5-4 and J usage is TRBJ2-5; 8 bases line up with TRBD2. J gave up 1 base and V 2 bases, and 4 bases lay outside the gene matches. Germline values: CDR1 SGHNT, CDR2 YYREEE (reference sequence). There are 15 residues in the CDR3. This CDR3 is CASSFGSGIQETQYF. The CDR3, as DNA: TGTGCCAGCAGCTTTGGTAGCGGGATCCAAGAGACCCAGTACTTC.

V and J are TRBV12-3 or TRBV12-4 and TRBJ2-1, with D possibly matching TRBD2 (6 bases). The CDR3 has 11 residues. Trimming shortened V by 5 bases and J by 15 bases, and 14 bases separated the two germline ends. This chain's CDR3 is CASSTGSIPFF. CDR3 DNA: TGTGCCAGCAGTACCGGGAGCATCCCGTTCTTC.

The CDR3 sequence: CASSVNRGNTIYF. For the CDR3, the DNA is TGTGCCAGCAGCGTAAATAGGGGAAACACCATATATTTT. The rearrangement joins TRBV9 to TRBJ1-3; no firm D call. V lost 1 base and J 4 bases, leaving 6 bases between the germline ends. Germline values: CDR1 SGDLS, CDR2 YYNGEE. The CDR3 has 13 residues.

This chain uses TRBV30 with TRBJ1-6; D unclear. From germline, CDR1 is GTSNPN and CDR2 SVGIG (reference sequence). V lost 0 bases and J lost 11, with 8 bases in between. There are 12 residues in the CDR3. The DNA of the CDR3 is TGTGCCTGGAGTGTCTTAGGAACACCCCTCCACTTT. Translated, it gives CAWSVLGTPLHF.

The rearrangement joins TRBV11-2 to TRBJ2-1; 8 bases agree with TRBD2. V dropped 5 bases and J dropped 10; count of bases not matched to a gene: 22. Looked up from germline, CDR1 is SGHAT and CDR2 is FQNNGV. The CDR3 consists of 18 residues. The CDR3 nucleotides are TGTGCCAGCAGCCCGTTCGGTCGGCTAGCGGGCGTCGAAGAAGAGCAGTTCTTC. This codes for CASSPFGRLAGVEEEQFF.

This chain's CDR3 is CASSRTDRVYGYTF. CDR3 in DNA: TGTGCCAGCAGCCGGACGGACAGGGTCTATGGCTACACCTTC. This chain links TRBV7-2 with TRBJ1-2; the match to TRBD1 covers 8 bases. J gave up 4 bases and V 5 bases, and 6 bases lay outside the gene matches. The germline CDR1 and CDR2 sequences are SGHTA and FQGNSA. The CDR3 loop spans 14 amino acids.

The J gene is TRBJ1-1, the V gene TRBV12-3 or TRBV12-4; D is ambiguous. CDR3 size: 13 residues. V was pared by 6 bases and J by 0 bases, with 8 bases between. As DNA, the CDR3 is TGTGCCAGCAGCCGTCTCCTGAACACTGAAGCTTTCTTT. Encoded protein: CASSRLLNTEAFF.

This clonotype showed up just a few times. This chain uses TRBV12-3 or TRBV12-4 with TRBJ1-2; the match to TRBD1 covers 7 bases. V lost 3 bases to trimming and J lost 4 bases; unmatched junction nucleotides: 2. The CDR3 is made up of 13 amino acids. Here the CDR3 DNA reads TGTGCCAGCAGTTTGGGGGACAGCTATGGCTACACCTTC. Protein product: CASSLGDSYGYTF.

The chain uses TRBV6-2 or TRBV6-3 and TRBJ1-1; tentative D call: TRBD1 (5 bases). The length of the CDR3 is 17 residues. V dropped 5 bases and J dropped 1 base, with 20 bases sitting between them. Germline lookup yields CDR1 MNHEY and CDR2 SVGEGT. The chain's CDR3 is CASSPLRSHGQNTEAFF. In DNA, the CDR3 is TGTGCCAGCAGTCCCCTCAGATCACACGGACAGAACACTGAAGCTTTCTTT.

This clonotype was recorded once. The chain carries TRBV4-1 and TRBJ1-6; a possible D gene is TRBD1 (6 bases). CDR3 size: 14 residues. The V gene lost 4 bases and the J gene lost 8 bases, with 12 bases spanning the gap. Germline-derived CDR1 and CDR2 are MGHRA and YSYEKL. The CDR3 loop is CASSRTGLDSPLHF. The CDR3 coding sequence is TGCGCCAGCAGCCGTACAGGGTTGGATTCACCCCTCCACTTT.

This clonotype was observed a few times. The chain is built from TRBV7-3 and TRBJ2-2; D is uncertain. Looked up from germline, CDR1 is SGHTA and CDR2 is FQGTGA. The CDR3 runs to 13 residues. Between the trimmed V and J ends, which lost 5 bases and 4 bases, there was a span of 8 bases. CDR3 bases: TGTGCCAGCAGCCCACGTGTCACCGGGGAGCTGTTTTTT. Translation: CASSPRVTGELFF.

The V and J genes are TRBV20-1 and TRBJ1-1; D possibly corresponds to TRBD1 (5 bases). This CDR3 has 16 amino acids. Germline V gives CDR1 DFQATT, CDR2 SNEGSKA (reference sequence). V lost 3 bases to trimming and J lost 5 bases, with 22 bases between them. The CDR3 loop is CSASPGGGASGTEAFF. The CDR3 DNA sequence: TGCAGTGCTAGCCCTGGAGGAGGGGCTTCGGGGACTGAAGCTTTCTTT.

CDR3 sequence: CASSQDGGGAGDTQYF. CDR3 DNA: TGCGCCAGCAGCCAAGATGGCGGGGGGGCCGGAGATACGCAGTATTTT. The rearrangement uses TRBV4-1 and TRBJ2-3, with 9 bases aligning to TRBD2. The CDR3 contains 16 residues. The V and J ends lost 0 bases and 5 bases, in that order; junction bases with no gene match: 6. CDR1 is MGHRA, CDR2 YSYEKL, per germline.

The chain couples TRBV30 to TRBJ2-3, with TRBD1 matching over 9 bases. Germline-derived CDR1 and CDR2 are GTSNPN and SVGIG (reference sequence). The ends lost 3 bases at V and 3 bases at J; junction bases unmatched: 4. The CDR3 is 14 amino acids. In DNA form, the CDR3 reads TGTGCCTGGAGCCCCGGGACAGGGACAGATACGCAGTATTTT. It encodes CAWSPGTGTDTQYF.